Listed below are T cell receptor beta chains from one sample, sequenced in a study of cytomegalovirus exposure and HLA in healthy donors. Clones were read by immunoSEQ multiplex PCR, and TCRdb kept only the in-frame ones, dropping some. The sample includes about 120,000 clones, 80% of them seen just once. What was sequenced was PBMCs. Receptors originate from a man aged 30 to 39 in good health and CMV-seronegative. The conserved cysteine and the conserved F or W are not part of the CDR3 here. Fields, in order: CDR3 protein, V gene, clone size. Some rows mark clone size as missing; the rest say once, few, many or name a class of expanded clone.

cdr3_aa: ASSGGQVYEQY; v_call: TRBV5-1; clone_size: .
cdr3_aa: ASSGQQGSTQPQH; v_call: TRBV2; clone_size: .
cdr3_aa: ASSQRWSLWERRRGELF; v_call: TRBV7-2; clone_size: .
cdr3_aa: ASSITGGAGTTGELF; v_call: TRBV27; clone_size: once
cdr3_aa: ASSLDGGRSDTQY; v_call: TRBV5-4; clone_size: .
cdr3_aa: ASSPSSLVRGYNEQF; v_call: TRBV28; clone_size: .
cdr3_aa: ASSSKGARNTEAF; v_call: TRBV7-9; clone_size: .
cdr3_aa: ASSARLISSGANVLT; v_call: TRBV2; clone_size: .
cdr3_aa: ASSRVQGRAEAF; v_call: TRBV4-1; clone_size: .
cdr3_aa: ASSGSSYNEQF; v_call: TRBV5-4; clone_size: .
cdr3_aa: ASSLMRDPQETQY; v_call: TRBV5-1; clone_size: .
cdr3_aa: ASSPQGAFEETQY; v_call: TRBV28; clone_size: once
cdr3_aa: ASSQVRTEAF; v_call: TRBV4-1; clone_size: .
cdr3_aa: ASSLKEGGEQF; v_call: TRBV7-9; clone_size: .
cdr3_aa: ASSTRQNVNTGELF; v_call: TRBV7-9; clone_size: .